The 2 T cell receptor beta chains below come from one sample, sequenced in a study of human T cells and chemical hapten exposure. TCRdb recomputed calls from the RACE reads with MiXCR, one row per CDR3 protein. The table has some 200,000 distinct CDR3 sequences, just under 30% seen once. Time point noted: pre-sensitization, week 0. This sample's treatment: therapeutic diphenylcyclopropenone sensitization with weekly scalp DPC. Sequencing used whole blood, obtained in connection with sensitization to the hapten diphenylcyclopropenone (DPC). These receptors all stem from a woman aged 30 to 39 with alopecia areata. Some clones in this sample may be carry-over from other donors' samples.

This clonotype has a handful of counts. V usage is TRBV28 and J usage is TRBJ2-7; D remains unclear. The length of the CDR3 is 13 residues. Germline assignment: CDR1 MDHEN and CDR2 SYDVKM. V was shortened by 8 bases and J by 3 bases, with 14 bases between the two germline ends. The CDR3 here is CASSLGGFYEQYF. The CDR3 DNA sequence: TGTGCCAGCTCCTTGGGCGGTTTCTACGAGCAGTACTTC.

Many counts were recorded for this clonotype. V is TRBV9 and J is TRBJ2-1; 8 positions agree with TRBD1. Per the germline V gene, CDR1 is SGDLS and CDR2 is YYNGEE. The CDR3 spans 15 residues. Trimming took 2 bases from V and 6 from J; bases not matched to a gene: 7. The DNA of the CDR3 is TGTGCCAGCAGCGTTTCAGGACAGGGTGTCAATGAGCAGTTCTTC. Translation gives CASSVSGQGVNEQFF.